This T cell receptor beta chain came from a study of blood T cell repertoires in COVID-19. Study summary: There were acute and convalescent COVID-19 samples, and they came from the United States, Italy and Spain.

The protocol was immunoSEQ multiplex PCR, while the TCRdb copy is restricted to in-frame clones and leaves out a portion. In the table there are about 300,000 clones, approximately 88% of which are singletons. Per the germline V gene, CDR1 is KGHSH and CDR2 is LQKENI. The V and J ends lost 6 bases and 4 bases respectively, with 14 bases between them. This CDR3 is 14 amino acids long. The TCR was taken from a man aged 18 to 30 who had recovered from COVID-19. This sequence joins TRBV18 and TRBJ2-3; the D is unclear. The sample was peripheral blood. The CDR3 loop is CASSLDLGADTQYF. The CDR3 region has the DNA TGTGCCAGCTCCCTTGACTTGGGTGCAGATACGCAGTATTTT. The full variable domain, its missing parts supplied by reference TRBV18 and TRBJ2-3, is NAGVMQNPRHLVRRRGQEARLRCSPMKGHSHVYWYRQLPEEGLKFMVYLQKENIIDESGMPKERFSAEFPKEGPSILRIQQVVRGDSAAYFCASSLDLGADTQYFGPGTRLTVL.